The 16 T cell receptor beta chains below were found in one sample sequenced in a study of cytomegalovirus exposure and HLA in healthy donors. PCR used 60 Vbeta primers and 13 Jbeta primers. The protocol was immunoSEQ multiplex PCR, while the TCRdb copy is restricted to in-frame clones and leaves out a portion. The sample shows about 180,000 clones, approximately 73% of them seen only once. The sequenced sample consisted of PBMCs. Every receptor here comes from a woman aged 30 to 39 in good health and CMV-seropositive.

The chain employs TRBV6-5 and TRBJ1-2; D is possibly TRBD1 (6 bases). This CDR3 comprises 15 residues. The germline gives CDR1 MNHEY, CDR2 SVGAGI. The ends were cut back, 5 bases at V and 2 bases at J, with 15 bases in the middle. The CDR3 spells CASSSRAQGNYGYTF. The DNA for the CDR3 is TGTGCCAGCAGTAGCCGGGCCCAGGGGAACTATGGCTACACCTTC.

This rearrangement joins TRBV4-3 to TRBJ2-3; the D gene is possibly TRBD2 (7 bases). The CDR3 extends over 16 amino acids. V lost 1 base and J lost 1, with 12 bases in between. Germline CDR1 is LGHNA and CDR2 is YSLEER. The CDR3 DNA is TGCGCCAGCAGCCAAGGTGGGGGGGCTCGCACAGATACGCAGTATTTT. Protein sequence: CASSQGGGARTDTQYF.

Comments on this clone: Additional DNA sequences in this sample encode the identical CDR3. The chain uses TRBV9 and TRBJ2-2; the match to TRBD1 covers 8 bases. The CDR3 spans 15 residues. Looked up from germline, CDR1 is SGDLS and CDR2 is YYNGEE. Trimming at V came to 5 bases and at J to 2 bases, leaving 5 bases not matched to a gene. The CDR3, as DNA: TGTGCCAGCAGGGCCGGGACAGGAAACACCGGGGAGCTGTTTTTT. It specifies CASRAGTGNTGELFF. Supplemented by reference TRBV9 and TRBJ2-2, the full variable domain reads DSGVTQTPKHLITATGQRVTLRCSPRSGDLSVYWYQQSLDQGLQFLIQYYNGEERAKGNILERFSAQQFPDLHSELNLSSLELGDSALYFCASRAGTGNTGELFFGEGSRLTVL.

This sequence joins TRBV10-3 and TRBJ2-3; 8 positions match TRBD2. After removal of 2 bases from V and 4 bases from J, the junction contained 8 bases not matched to a gene. The V gene's germline CDR1 is ENHRY and CDR2 SYGVKD. CDR3 length equals 16 residues. The CDR3 spells CAISEVTGGPPDTQYF. CDR3 DNA sequence: TGTGCCATCAGTGAGGTGACGGGGGGGCCCCCAGATACGCAGTATTTT.

CDR3 in DNA: TGCGCCAGCAGCCAGGGACAGACGTCCGCCGGGGAGCTGTTTTTT. Translated, it gives CASSQGQTSAGELFF. This sequence joins TRBV4-3 and TRBJ2-2; 7 nucleotides match TRBD1. The CDR3 extends over 15 amino acids. The V segment lost 3 bases and the J segment 6 bases; nucleotides outside the gene matches: 7. The germline CDR1 and CDR2 sequences are LGHNA and YSLEER.

J is TRBJ2-5 and V is TRBV7-3; D perhaps matches TRBD1 (6 bases). This CDR3 is 14 amino acids long. The V end lost 1 base, the J end lost 1 base, and 7 bases lay between the germline ends. Germline V lookup: CDR1 SGHTA, CDR2 FQGTGA. The CDR3 DNA sequence: TGTGCCAGCAGCTTAATGGGGGCCCAAGAGACCCAGTACTTC. As protein: CASSLMGAQETQYF. The variable domain in full, completed from reference TRBV7-3 and TRBJ2-5, reads GAGVSQTPSNKVTEKGKYVELRCDPISGHTALYWYRQSLGQGPEFLIYFQGTGAADDSGLPNDRFFAVRPEGSVSTLKIQRTERGDSAVYLCASSLMGAQETQYFGPGTRLLVL.

Details on this clone: The same CDR3 also results from other DNA sequences found in this sample. CDR3 residues: CASSLTAGANVLTF. CDR3 in DNA: TGCGCCAGCAGCTTGACAGCTGGGGCCAACGTCCTGACTTTC. This rearrangement joins TRBV5-1 to TRBJ2-6; D unresolved. The CDR3 covers 14 residues. Germline CDR1 reads SGHRS; CDR2 reads YFSETQ. Trimming took 1 base from V and 2 from J, leaving 4 bases between them.

J is TRBJ1-1 and V is TRBV11-3; tentatively, D is TRBD1 (6 bases). V shed 0 bases and J shed 4 bases, with 12 bases lying between them. The germline V gene has CDR1 SGHNT and CDR2 YENEEA. The CDR3 contains 15 residues. CDR3 loop: CASSLDGRGGTEAFF. The CDR3 DNA reads as TGTGCCAGCAGCTTAGATGGGCGAGGGGGCACTGAAGCTTTCTTT.

The rearrangement joins TRBV28 to TRBJ1-1, with unresolved D. V was pared by 7 bases and J by 11 bases, with 17 bases between. Germline lookup yields CDR1 MDHEN and CDR2 SYDVKM. This CDR3 contains 12 residues. The CDR3 sequence: CASTPEVGVAFF. In nucleotides, the CDR3 is TGTGCCAGCACCCCTGAGGTGGGAGTGGCTTTCTTT.

The chain couples TRBV6-4 to TRBJ1-1; 7 positions agree with TRBD1. CDR3 size: 14 residues. V was clipped by 5 bases and J by 7 bases; unmatched bases: 10. Germline V CDR1 and CDR2: MRHNA, SNTAGT. The CDR3 region is CASSRQGIGYEAFF. In nucleotides, the CDR3 is TGTGCCAGCAGTAGACAGGGAATAGGCTATGAAGCTTTCTTT.

The chain links TRBV2 to TRBJ2-5; 8 nucleotides agree with TRBD2. CDR3 length: 14 amino acids. The germline CDR1 and CDR2 sequences are SNHLY and FYNNEI. V was pared by 10 bases and J by 4 bases, with 11 bases of the junction left unmatched. DNA of the CDR3: TGTGCCATTCCCTACGGGGGGGCAAGAGAGACCCAGTACTTC. As protein: CAIPYGGARETQYF.

This clone was counted a few times. This rearrangement joins TRBV5-4 to TRBJ2-2; 7 nucleotides match TRBD2. The germline gives CDR1 SGHNT, CDR2 YYREEE (reference sequence). CDR3 size: 14 residues. The V and J ends lost 0 bases and 7 bases, in that order; junction bases with no gene match: 3. CDR3 amino acids: CASSLGRGNGELFF. In DNA, the CDR3 is TGTGCCAGCAGCTTGGGGCGGGGGAACGGGGAGCTGTTTTTT.

The CDR3 DNA reads TGTGCCAGTAGTATTGGGCAGGTGAACACTGAAGCTTTCTTT. Its translation: CASSIGQVNTEAFF. The chain uses TRBV19 and TRBJ1-1; unclear D gene. Trimming left V 3 bases short and J 0 bases short, with 8 bases between. Germline values: CDR1 LNHDA, CDR2 SQIVND (reference sequence). The CDR3 is made up of 14 amino acids.

The CDR3 spells CASSQTGERGYTF. As DNA, the CDR3 is TGTGCCAGCAGCCAAACAGGGGAGCGTGGCTACACCTTC. The rearrangement links TRBV6-5 to TRBJ1-2, with TRBD1 identical over 7 bases. Germline loops: CDR1 MNHEY, CDR2 SVGAGI. V shed 6 bases, J shed 7 bases, and the junction held 8 bases outside the gene matches. CDR3 length: 13 amino acids.

V is TRBV11-3 and J is TRBJ2-4; TRBD2 matches 9 bases. This CDR3 is built from 14 residues. Germline V lookup: CDR1 SGHNT, CDR2 YENEEA. Germline trimming cut 5 bases from V and 6 bases from J; bases unmatched to any gene: 5. CDR3: CASSLAGYGNIQYF. CDR3 bases: TGTGCCAGCAGCCTAGCGGGGTACGGAAACATTCAGTACTTC.

This clone occurred once. V gene TRBV4-3 combines with J gene TRBJ1-5, with D maybe TRBD1 (6 bases). CDR1 is LGHNA and CDR2 is YSLEER in the germline V gene. Trimming cost V 0 bases and J 5 bases, with 11 bases left between them. CDR3 size: 15 residues. The CDR3: CASSQETGSHQPQHF. CDR3 DNA sequence: TGCGCCAGCAGCCAAGAAACAGGGTCGCATCAGCCCCAGCATTTT.